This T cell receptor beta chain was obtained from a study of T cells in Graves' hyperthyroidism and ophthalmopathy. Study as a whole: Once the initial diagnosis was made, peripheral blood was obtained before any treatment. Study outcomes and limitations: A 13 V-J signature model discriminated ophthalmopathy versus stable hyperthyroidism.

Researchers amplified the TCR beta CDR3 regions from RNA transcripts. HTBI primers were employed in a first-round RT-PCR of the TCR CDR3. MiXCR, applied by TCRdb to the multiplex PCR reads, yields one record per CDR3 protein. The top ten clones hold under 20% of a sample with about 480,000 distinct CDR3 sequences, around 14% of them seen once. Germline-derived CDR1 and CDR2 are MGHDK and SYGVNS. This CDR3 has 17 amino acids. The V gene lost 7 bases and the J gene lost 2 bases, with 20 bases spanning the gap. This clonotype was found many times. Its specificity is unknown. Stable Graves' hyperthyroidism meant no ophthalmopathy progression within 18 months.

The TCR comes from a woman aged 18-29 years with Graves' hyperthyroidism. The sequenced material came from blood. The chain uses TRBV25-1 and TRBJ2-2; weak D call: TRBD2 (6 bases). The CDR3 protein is CASTQSPTGLNTGELFF. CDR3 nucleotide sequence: TGTGCCAGCACTCAGAGCCCCACGGGACTCAACACCGGGGAGCTGTTTTTT. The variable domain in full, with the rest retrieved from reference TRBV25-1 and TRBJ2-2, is EADIYQTPRYLVIGTGKKITLECSQTMGHDKMYWYQQDPGMELHLIHYSYGVNSTEKGDLSSESTVSRIRTEHFPLTLESARPSHTSQYLCASTQSPTGLNTGELFFGEGSRLTVL.